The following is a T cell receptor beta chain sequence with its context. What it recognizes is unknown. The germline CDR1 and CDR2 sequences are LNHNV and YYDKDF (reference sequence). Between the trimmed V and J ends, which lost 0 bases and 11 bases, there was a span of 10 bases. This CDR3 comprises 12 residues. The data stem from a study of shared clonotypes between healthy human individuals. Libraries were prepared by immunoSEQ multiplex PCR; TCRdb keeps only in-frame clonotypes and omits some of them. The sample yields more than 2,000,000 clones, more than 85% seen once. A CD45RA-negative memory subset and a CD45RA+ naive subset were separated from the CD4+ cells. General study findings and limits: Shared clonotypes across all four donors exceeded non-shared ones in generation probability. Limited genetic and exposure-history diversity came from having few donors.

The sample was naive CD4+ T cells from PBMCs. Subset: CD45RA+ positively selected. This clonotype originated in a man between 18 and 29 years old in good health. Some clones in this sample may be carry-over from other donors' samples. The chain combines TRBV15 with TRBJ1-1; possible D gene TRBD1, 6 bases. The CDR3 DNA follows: TGTGCCACCAGCAGAGAGGCAGGGGACGCTTTCTTT. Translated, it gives CATSREAGDAFF.